Detailed here is one T cell receptor beta chain. Profiled with immunoSEQ multiplex PCR; TCRdb holds only in-frame clones, not every one. The table includes about 39,000 clones, about 94% detected once. V lost 5 bases and J 7 bases, leaving 12 bases between the germline ends. CDR1 and CDR2 (germline): SGHNT, YENEEA. The CDR3 loop spans 12 amino acids. The data originate from a study of T cell changes during pregnancy in multiple sclerosis. Sequenced here: CD4+ T cells from peripheral blood mononuclear cells, sampled after pregnancy. The chain uses TRBV11-3 and TRBJ2-7; maybe TRBD2 (5 bases). This receptor was identified in a female donor with multiple sclerosis, enrolled in a pregnancy study. CDR3 nucleotides: TGTGCCAGCAGCGGAGGTTCGGGGGAGCAGTACTTC. This codes for CASSGGSGEQYF.